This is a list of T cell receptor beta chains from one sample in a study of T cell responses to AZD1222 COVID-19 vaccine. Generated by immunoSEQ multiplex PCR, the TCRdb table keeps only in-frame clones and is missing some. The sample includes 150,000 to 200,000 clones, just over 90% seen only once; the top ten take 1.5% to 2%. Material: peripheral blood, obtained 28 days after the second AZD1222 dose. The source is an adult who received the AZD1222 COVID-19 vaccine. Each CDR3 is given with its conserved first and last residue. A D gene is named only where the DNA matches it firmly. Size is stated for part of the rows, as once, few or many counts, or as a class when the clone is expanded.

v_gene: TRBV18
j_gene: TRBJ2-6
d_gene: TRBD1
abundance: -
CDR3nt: TGTGCCAGCTCACCACCTACGACAGGGGCTGGGGCCAACGTCCTGACTTTC
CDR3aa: CASSPPTTGAGANVLTF

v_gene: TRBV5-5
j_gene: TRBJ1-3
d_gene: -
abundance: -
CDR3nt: TGTGCCAGCAGCTTGGCCGTGGCTGCGGGAAACACCATATATTTT
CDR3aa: CASSLAVAAGNTIYF

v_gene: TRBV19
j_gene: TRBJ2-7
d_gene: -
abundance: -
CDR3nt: TGTGCCAGTAGTGCCGGGCCGGCCCACGAGCAGTACTTC
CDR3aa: CASSAGPAHEQYF

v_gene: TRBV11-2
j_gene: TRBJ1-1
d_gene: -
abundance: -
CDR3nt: TGTGCCAGCAGCTTTAACCTGAACACTGAAGCTTTCTTT
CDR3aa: CASSFNLNTEAFF

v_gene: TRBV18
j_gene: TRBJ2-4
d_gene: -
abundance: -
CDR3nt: TGTGCCAGCTCTCCCACGCATTCCCGACAGGCTCAAAAAAACATTCAGTACTTC
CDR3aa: CASSPTHSRQAQKNIQYF

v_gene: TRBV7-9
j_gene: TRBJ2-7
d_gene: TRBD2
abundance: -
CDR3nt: TGTGCCAGCACCCTGAGCGGGGCGCAGTACTTC
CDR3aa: CASTLSGAQYF

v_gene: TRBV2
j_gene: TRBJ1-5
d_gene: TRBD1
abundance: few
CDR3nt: TGTGCCAGCAGCCCGGGACAGAAGGGTAGTCAGCCCCAGCATTTT
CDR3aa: CASSPGQKGSQPQHF

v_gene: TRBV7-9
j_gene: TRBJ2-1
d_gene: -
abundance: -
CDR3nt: TGTGCCAGCAGCTTAGATCGGTCCAGAAGGTTTGAGCAGTTCTTC
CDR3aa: CASSLDRSRRFEQFF

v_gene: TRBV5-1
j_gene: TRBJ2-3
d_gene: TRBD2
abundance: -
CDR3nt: TGCGCCAGCAATTCCGGACTAGCGGGACCAGATACGCAGTATTTT
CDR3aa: CASNSGLAGPDTQYF

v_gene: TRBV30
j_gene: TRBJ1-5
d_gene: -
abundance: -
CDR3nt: TGTGCCTGGAGTGTCGGGACCAGCAATCAGCCCCAGCATTTT
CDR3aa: CAWSVGTSNQPQHF

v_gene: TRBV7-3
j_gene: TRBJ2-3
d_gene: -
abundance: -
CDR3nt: TGTGCCAGCAGCCGGCATACAGATACGCAGTATTTT
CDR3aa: CASSRHTDTQYF

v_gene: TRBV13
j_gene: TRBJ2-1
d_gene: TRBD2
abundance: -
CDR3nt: TGTGCCAGCAGCTTTTCGGGAGGACGGAGCTCCTACAATGAGCAGTTCTTC
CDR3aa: CASSFSGGRSSYNEQFF

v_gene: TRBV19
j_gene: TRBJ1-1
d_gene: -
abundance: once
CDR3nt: TGTGCCAGTAGTACAGGTTGGACTGAAGCTTTCTTT
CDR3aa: CASSTGWTEAFF

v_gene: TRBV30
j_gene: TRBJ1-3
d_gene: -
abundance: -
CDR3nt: TGTGCCTGGAGTGTAGGGCGAAACACCATATATTTT
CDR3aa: CAWSVGRNTIYF

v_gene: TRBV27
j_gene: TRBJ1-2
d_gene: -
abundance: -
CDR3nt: TGTGCCACCTGGGGGGGCTATGGCTACACCTTC
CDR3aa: CATWGGYGYTF

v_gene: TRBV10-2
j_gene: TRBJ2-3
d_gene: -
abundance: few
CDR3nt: TGCGCCAGCAGCCCAAACGGGGTGGGATATACGCAGTATTTT
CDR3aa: CASSPNGVGYTQYF

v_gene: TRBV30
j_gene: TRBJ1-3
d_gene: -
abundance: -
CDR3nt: TGTGCCTGGAGGTGGGGAGGCTCTGGAAACACCATATATTTT
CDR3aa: CAWRWGGSGNTIYF

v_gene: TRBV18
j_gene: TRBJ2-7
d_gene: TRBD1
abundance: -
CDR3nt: TGTGCCAGCTCACCAGCATCGACAGGGTACGAGCAGTACTTC
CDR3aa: CASSPASTGYEQYF

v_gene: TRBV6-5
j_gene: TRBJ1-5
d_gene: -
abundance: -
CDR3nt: TGTGCCAGCAGTTACAGGGCAGGGCCGGACCAGCCCCAGCATTTT
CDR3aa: CASSYRAGPDQPQHF

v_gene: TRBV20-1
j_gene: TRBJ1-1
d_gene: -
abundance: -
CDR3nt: TGCAGTGCCGATCCAGGGGCAAGGGCTTTCTTT
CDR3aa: CSADPGARAFF

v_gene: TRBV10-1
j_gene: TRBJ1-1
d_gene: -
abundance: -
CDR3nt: TGCGCCAGCAGTGAGTCTCGGGGGCTGGGAACTGAAGCTTTCTTT
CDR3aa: CASSESRGLGTEAFF

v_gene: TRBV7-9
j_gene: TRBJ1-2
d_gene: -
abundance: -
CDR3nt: TGTGCCAGCAGTTCGGACAGCGCCTCCTTTGTAGGCTACACCTTC
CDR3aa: CASSSDSASFVGYTF